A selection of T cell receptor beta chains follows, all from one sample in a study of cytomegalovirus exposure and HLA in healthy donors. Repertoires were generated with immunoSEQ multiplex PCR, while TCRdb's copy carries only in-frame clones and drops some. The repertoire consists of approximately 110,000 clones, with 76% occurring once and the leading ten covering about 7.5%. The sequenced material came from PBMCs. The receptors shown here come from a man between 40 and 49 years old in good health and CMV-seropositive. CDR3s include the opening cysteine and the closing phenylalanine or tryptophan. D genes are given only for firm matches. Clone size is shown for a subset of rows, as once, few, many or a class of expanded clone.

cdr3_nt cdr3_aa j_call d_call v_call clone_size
TGTGCCAGCAGTTTATCGATCGGGTATGAGTACGAGCAGTACTTC CASSLSIGYEYEQYF TRBJ2-7 . TRBV27 .
TGTGCCAGCGGGCAAACAGGGGGCCGCGGACAGCCCCAGCATTTT CASGQTGGRGQPQHF TRBJ1-5 TRBD1 TRBV6-5 .
TGTGCCAGCAGTGAAGCGCAAGTTTGGGGGGGTAATGAAAAACTGTTTTTT CASSEAQVWGGNEKLFF TRBJ1-4 . TRBV2 .
TGTGCCAGCAGCCAGAGGGGGGGAACTGAAGCTTTCTTT CASSQRGGTEAFF TRBJ1-1 . TRBV7-2 .
TGTGCCAGTAGTATAGCCTTGGACAGTGAAGCTTTCTTT CASSIALDSEAFF TRBJ1-1 . TRBV19 once
TGTGCCAGCAGCCAGGCCACAGGGACGGGCACAGATACGCAGTATTTT CASSQATGTGTDTQYF TRBJ2-3 . TRBV7-9 .
TGTGCCAGCAGTGACAGGAACAAGAACACTGAAGCTTTCTTT CASSDRNKNTEAFF TRBJ1-1 . TRBV6-1 .
TGTGCCAGCAAGCACCGGGACAGGAACTCCTACGAGCAGTACTTC CASKHRDRNSYEQYF TRBJ2-7 TRBD1 TRBV11-2 .
TGTGCCAGCAGTGAAGCGCCTACAGGGACGAGCGGCTACACCTTC CASSEAPTGTSGYTF TRBJ1-2 . TRBV2 .
TGTGCCATCAGTAACGGACTAGCGGGAGACAATGAGCAGTTCTTC CAISNGLAGDNEQFF TRBJ2-1 TRBD2 TRBV10-3 few
TGTGCCAGCAGCTTATATGCCCGGGAGGGGGAGCTGTTTTTT CASSLYAREGELFF TRBJ2-2 . TRBV7-3 .
TGTGCCAGCAGCTTATTCGGGACTAGCGGGAGGGCCGTGGGTTACAATGAGCAGTTCTTC CASSLFGTSGRAVGYNEQFF TRBJ2-1 TRBD2 TRBV13 .
TGTGCCAGCAAAGGACTAGCTGACACAGATACGCAGTATTTT CASKGLADTDTQYF TRBJ2-3 TRBD2 TRBV7-9 once
TGTGCCAGCAGTGGCGGCTATGGCTACACCTTC CASSGGYGYTF TRBJ1-2 . TRBV6-1 few
TGTGCCAGCAGTTTAATGGGGGAGGGAAGCAATCAGCCCCAGCATTTT CASSLMGEGSNQPQHF TRBJ1-5 . TRBV28 few
TGTGCCAGCAGCGTAGGCTACGGGGTGAAACAGCCCCAGCATTTT CASSVGYGVKQPQHF TRBJ1-5 . TRBV9 few
TGCGCCAGCAGCCAAGGATTGCTGAGGGGGAGATATGGCTACACCTTC CASSQGLLRGRYGYTF TRBJ1-2 . TRBV4-1 .
TGTGCCAGCAGCCTCACTAGCGGGGGGGCCCAAGAGACCCAGTACTTC CASSLTSGGAQETQYF TRBJ2-5 TRBD2 TRBV4-2 few
TGTGCCAGCAGTGCCCGGGACAGGTTATACTCTGGGGCCAACGGCCTGACTTTC CASSARDRLYSGANGLTF TRBJ2-6 TRBD1 TRBV2 few
TGTGCCAGCAGTGAACAGGGGACCAACTACGAGCAGTACTTC CASSEQGTNYEQYF TRBJ2-7 . TRBV25-1 .
TGTGCCAGCTCACCGAAGCACCCGTTCTTC CASSPKHPFF TRBJ2-1 . TRBV18 .
TGTGCCACCAACACAGGGCTAAGCACAGATACGCAGTATTTT CATNTGLSTDTQYF TRBJ2-3 . TRBV15 .
TGCGCCAGCAGCATTCAGGGACAGGGGGACTATGGCTACACCTTC CASSIQGQGDYGYTF TRBJ1-2 TRBD1 TRBV4-1 .
TGTGCCAGCAGTTTATCATGGGGGCGACAGGGGACTTCTGGGGCCAACCTCCTGACTTTC CASSLSWGRQGTSGANLLTF TRBJ2-6 TRBD1 TRBV27 .
TGCGCCAGCAGCCCGGCGGTACTAGCGGGCAGGGATGAGCAGTTCTTC CASSPAVLAGRDEQFF TRBJ2-1 TRBD2 TRBV5-1 .
TGTGCCAGCAGCTCCTTGAGGGGGGACAGCTCCTACGAGCAGTACTTC CASSSLRGDSSYEQYF TRBJ2-7 . TRBV11-2 .
TGTTCCAGCAGCTTAGCGCTGGCCGGAGCTAACTATGGCTACACCTTC CSSSLALAGANYGYTF TRBJ1-2 . TRBV7-9 .
TGTGCCAGCAGCCTCCAACGGGGAGAGGGCCCAGATACGCAGTATTTT CASSLQRGEGPDTQYF TRBJ2-3 . TRBV9 few
TGTGCCAGCAGCTTAACGACGGGTTACCACGAGCAGTACTTC CASSLTTGYHEQYF TRBJ2-7 . TRBV7-2 once
TGTGCCAGCAGTACAGGGAGCACAGATACGCAGTATTTT CASSTGSTDTQYF TRBJ2-3 . TRBV6-4 few
TGTGCCAGCAGCTTAAAGGGACAGCGGCGACTCCACGAGAGCTCCTACGAGCAGTACTTC CASSLKGQRRLHESSYEQYF TRBJ2-7 . TRBV21-1 .
TGTGCCAGCAGCTTGGGAACAGGGTATTTGGGCAATGAGCAGTTCTTC CASSLGTGYLGNEQFF TRBJ2-1 . TRBV5-6 .
TGTGCCAGCAGTAACAGGGGCTATGGCTACACCTTC CASSNRGYGYTF TRBJ1-2 TRBD1 TRBV28 .
TGCGCCAGCAGAACGGCGGGGGGAACCGGGGAGCTGTTTTTT CASRTAGGTGELFF TRBJ2-2 TRBD2 TRBV4-3 .
TGTGCCAGCAGCTTTCGGGATAGCGGCTACGAGCAGTACTTC CASSFRDSGYEQYF TRBJ2-7 . TRBV11-3 .
TGTGCCAGCAGCGCAACGTCGTCCAACGACAGAGCCACAGATACGCAGTATTTT CASSATSSNDRATDTQYF TRBJ2-3 . TRBV9 once
TGTGCCAGTAGTCGCGGGGATCAGGGAGAGAGGGCTGAAGCTTTCTTT CASSRGDQGERAEAFF TRBJ1-1 . TRBV19 .
TGTGCCTGGAGAACTAGCGGGGGTCTCCATACGCAGTATTTT CAWRTSGGLHTQYF TRBJ2-3 TRBD2 TRBV30 few
TGCGCCAGCAGCCAAGATGGGGGGGGCACAGATACGCAGTATTTT CASSQDGGGTDTQYF TRBJ2-3 TRBD2 TRBV4-3 .
TGTGCCTGGACCAATAAGGGGGGGATCTATGGCTACACCTTC CAWTNKGGIYGYTF TRBJ1-2 . TRBV30 .